This T cell receptor beta chain emerged from a study of T cell responses to AZD1222 COVID-19 vaccine listed by TCRdb under 2021. About the full investigation: AZD1222 recipients with second doses at about 4 weeks or about 12 weeks were pooled, because spike-specific TCR depth and breadth did not differ between schedules. TCR sequencing was performed for 230 to 250 trial participants, of whom roughly 200 were given two doses of AZD1222 and around 25 were given two doses of MenACWY control vaccine. Trial participants were enrolled by age into subgroups of 18-55, 56-69 and 70-plus years, and about 150, 27 and 61 TCR-sequenced participants, respectively, were included in these subgroups.

The CDR3 regions of human TCRbeta chains were analyzed by immunosequencing. The authors processed their data as follows. Repertoire TCRs were checked for matches against a reference library of SARS-CoV-2-specific TCRs that had been generated using the MIRA antigen-specificity platform. Breadth was defined as the fraction of unique TCRs that were SARS-CoV-2-associated. Depth was defined as the fraction of total T cells that were SARS-CoV-2-associated. Each spike-specific TCR was assigned to its reactive spike region and to a CD4 or CD8 class using the MIRA data. Log10-transformed breadth and depth values were compared by one-way ANOVA with Sidak's multiple comparisons tests. In its TCRdb copy, this immuneACCESS table keeps in-frame sequences only and misses some clones. Where compared with another copy, unresolved V genes explain less than half of these, and the others have no known cause. V and J calls and clone size follow that table, whereas D and trimming were derived from the DNA. The table for this sample lists around 130,000 clones; over 90% of them were counted only once. The ten top clones hold more than 4.5% of the sample.

Per the publication, the time point label means: baseline before first vaccination. Samples from vaccinated people were obtained from the UK trials COV001 and COV002, which included a single-blind randomized controlled phase 2/3 trial of AZD1222 (ChAdOx1 nCoV-19) in healthy adults. For TCRbeta chain sequencing, PBMC samples from trial participants were taken at day 0 and at day 28 after the second dose. CDR1 and CDR2 (LNHDA, SQIVND) derive from the germline V gene (reference sequence). V is clipped by 2 bases and J by 1 base, and the sequence between their germline boundaries is 14 bases long. The CDR3 starts with the cysteine, ends with the phenylalanine, and has 16 residues. The sequence is cut down to CDR3 DNA, 48 bases in frame from base 1. What the research found in general, with its limitations: Reportedly, close to half of the unique spike-specific TCRs recognized epitopes lying outside the regions that are mutated in the B.1.351 and B.1.1.7 variants. Because no day 14 peak-response samples were available, the repertoires could be characterized only after the peak T cell response. In the small 56-69-year group, the increase in depth fell short of significance, most likely because of low power. The whole spike protein was spanned by vaccine-associated CD4 TCRs, and dominant responses were seen in regions 160-218 and 743-854. Participants were mostly white British, with more females than males. The authors suggested clonal diversity may have been underestimated. Spike-specific TCR breadth and depth rose significantly after two AZD1222 doses compared with day 0 and with MenACWY recipients. Conclusions about previously exposed vaccinees are limited because only six or seven AZD1222 recipients were SARS-CoV-2 seropositive at baseline.

About this clone itself: It lacks a known antigen. The record has no base qualities; no much larger clone is one base away.

The chain was built from TRBV19 and TRBJ1-1, with the D gene not clear enough to name. The receptor's source is an adult in good health. The specimen was peripheral blood, collected on day 0 of AZD1222 vaccination. CDR3 protein: CASSIYIGKQNTEAFF. The nucleotides read TGTGCCAGTAGTATATATATTGGGAAGCAGAACACTGAAGCTTTCTTT.